Listed here is a single T cell receptor (beta chain). Its antigen remains unidentified. Relative to the germline gene, one junction end is altered; a read error may explain this. This record comes from a study of blood T cells in healthy people across ages. Study-level results: Long-lived donors carried more naive CD4+ cells and greater diversity than aged donors.

PCR was performed a second time for roughly 7 to 12 cycles using a sample-barcoded 5' primer and a J-beta primer mix. TCRdb passed the 5' RACE reads through MiXCR, listing each CDR3 protein once. The table records approximately 960,000 distinct CDR3 sequences, around 29% of them present only once. The germline V gene has CDR1 LNHNV and CDR2 YYDKDF (reference sequence). This CDR3 has 16 amino acids. These records were also assigned to another study, of T cells of mothers and their children. That paper states: The cDNA synthesis received all extracted RNA, at about 1.5 ug per 15 ul.

The sample comprised blood. The TCR originated in a middle-aged woman in good health. The rearrangement joins TRBV15 to TRBJ2-3; TRBD2 aligns across 14 bases. This chain's CDR3 is CAISKGLAGAFDTQYF. The CDR3, as DNA: TGTGCCATCAGCAAGGGACTAGCGGGGGCCTTCGATACGCAGTATTTT. The whole variable domain, filled in from reference TRBV15 and TRBJ2-3, reads DAMVIQNPRYQVTQFGKPVTLSCSQTLNHNVMYWYQQKSSQAPKLLFHYYDKDFNNEADTPDNFQSRRPNTSFCFLDIRSPGLGDTAMYLCAISKGLAGAFDTQYFGPGTRLTVL.